The 23 T cell receptor beta chains given below trace back to one sample, sequenced in a study of T cell changes during pregnancy in multiple sclerosis. Assay: immunoSEQ multiplex PCR; the TCRdb copy retains only in-frame clones and omits some. In the table there are tens of thousands of clones, approximately 90% of which are singletons. The material was peripheral blood, obtained in the first trimester of pregnancy. All receptors derive from a female donor in good health, enrolled as a control in a pregnancy study.

This sequence joins TRBV7-9 and TRBJ2-2; maybe TRBD2 (6 bases). Trimming pared 8 bases from V and 4 bases from J, leaving 14 bases between. This CDR3 has 14 amino acids. From germline, CDR1 is SEHNR and CDR2 FQNEAQ (reference sequence). DNA for the CDR3: TGTGCCAGCGGGTCCCTGGGGGGCACCGGGGAGCTGTTTTTT. Its protein product is CASGSLGGTGELFF.

The J gene is TRBJ2-1, the V gene TRBV27, with 7 bases lining up with TRBD2. From germline, CDR1 is MNHEY and CDR2 SMNVEV (reference sequence). CDR3 length: 16 amino acids. V lost 1 base, J lost 3 bases, and 6 bases stayed unmatched. The CDR3 bases are TGTGCCAGCAGTTTATTTCCTAGCGGTGACTACAATGAGCAGTTCTTC. Translating gives CASSLFPSGDYNEQFF.

The rearrangement uses TRBV28 and TRBJ2-2; unclear D gene. The ends were cut back, 3 bases at V and 4 bases at J, with 6 bases in the middle. Germline V gives CDR1 MDHEN, CDR2 SYDVKM. The CDR3 is made up of 13 amino acids. CDR3 nucleotides: TGTGCCAGCAGTTTTTCGCGCACCGGGGAGCTGTTTTTT. Translating gives CASSFSRTGELFF.

V usage is TRBV5-4 and J usage is TRBJ2-3, with D tentatively TRBD2 (6 bases). The CDR3 extends over 15 amino acids. Deletions cut 1 base from V and 4 bases from J, with 13 bases between. CDR1 is SGHNT, CDR2 YYREEE, per germline (reference sequence). CDR3 sequence (DNA): TGTGCCAGCAGCTTGAGCAGCGGGTCGCCAGATACGCAGTATTTT. Translation gives CASSLSSGSPDTQYF.

The chain employs TRBV29-1 and TRBJ2-2; 8 nucleotides line up with TRBD1. Unmatched junction bases numbered 9, after V lost 4 bases and J lost 8 bases. The CDR3 spans 14 residues. CDR1 is SQVTM, CDR2 ANQGSEA, per germline. CDR3 sequence reads: CSVGPGGLGGELFF. The DNA of the CDR3 is TGCAGCGTTGGACCAGGGGGCCTGGGAGGGGAGCTGTTTTTT.

V is TRBV5-1 and J is TRBJ2-7; maybe TRBD1 (6 bases). Germline CDR1 reads SGHRS; CDR2 reads YFSETQ. Trimming took off 1 base at V and 5 bases at J, with 13 bases between the two ends. CDR3 length: 14 residues. For the CDR3, the DNA is TGCGCCAGCAGCTTGAACAGGGCGGCCCACGAGCAGTACTTC. This encodes CASSLNRAAHEQYF.

The genes are TRBV11-3 and TRBJ2-2; TRBD2 agrees at 7 bases. The V gene's germline CDR1 is SGHNT and CDR2 YENEEA. The CDR3 has 17 residues. Trimming cost V 0 bases and J 7 bases; bases outside gene matches: 11. The CDR3 spells CASSLDGGTIHGGELFF. The CDR3 nucleotides are TGTGCCAGCAGCTTAGATGGGGGGACTATCCACGGCGGGGAGCTGTTTTTT.

The table lists this clone with a count of one. The chain couples TRBV6-1 to TRBJ1-1; D might be TRBD1 (6 bases). Trimming took 4 bases from V and 5 from J, leaving 14 bases between them. The germline gives CDR1 MNHNS, CDR2 SASEGT. This CDR3 is 14 amino acids long. CDR3 residues: CASSANRVGTEAFF. The CDR3 DNA follows: TGTGCCAGCAGTGCTAACAGGGTAGGGACTGAAGCTTTCTTT.

The V and J genes are TRBV2 and TRBJ1-3; D is unresolved. There are 14 residues in the CDR3. Germline V gives CDR1 SNHLY, CDR2 FYNNEI. V lost 6 bases to trimming and J lost 0 bases, with 9 bases between them. The CDR3 region is CASRGSGSGNTIYF. The CDR3 DNA reads as TGTGCCAGCAGGGGCTCCGGCTCTGGAAACACCATATATTTT.

For the CDR3, the DNA is TGTGCCAGCAACCGAGGCCTACAAGAGACCCAGTACTTC. Translation gives CASNRGLQETQYF. This rearrangement joins TRBV14 to TRBJ2-5; D ambiguous. V lost 7 bases and J lost 2, with 11 bases in between. The germline gives CDR1 SGHDN, CDR2 FVKESK. There are 13 residues in the CDR3. The full variable domain, with the rest looked up from reference TRBV14 and TRBJ2-5, is EAGVTQFPSHSVIEKGQTVTLRCDPISGHDNLYWYRRVMGKEIKFLLHFVKESKQDESGMPNNRFLAERTGGTYSTLKVQPAELEDSGVYFCASNRGLQETQYFGPGTRLLVL.

V is TRBV5-1 and J is TRBJ1-4; perhaps TRBD1 as D (5 bases). CDR3 size: 17 residues. CDR1 is SGHRS and CDR2 is YFSETQ in the germline V gene. V was cut by 0 bases and J by 0 bases, with 12 bases left in between. CDR3 in DNA: TGCGCCAGCAGCTTGGTTTCAGGGTCTGCAACTAATGAAAAACTGTTTTTT. Encoded protein: CASSLVSGSATNEKLFF.

The CDR3 reads CASSGTAYEQYF. CDR3 bases: TGTGCCAGTAGTGGGACAGCCTACGAGCAGTACTTC. V is TRBV19 and J is TRBJ2-7, with 7 bases identical to TRBD1. The germline gives CDR1 LNHDA, CDR2 SQIVND (reference sequence). This CDR3 is built from 12 residues. V was clipped by 5 bases and J by 2 bases; unmatched bases: 0.

The rearrangement uses TRBV29-1 and TRBJ2-1; possibly TRBD1 for D (6 bases). The CDR3 length is 13 residues. Between the trimmed V and J ends, which lost 4 bases and 4 bases, there was a span of 11 bases. CDR1 is SQVTM and CDR2 is ANQGSEA in the germline V gene. This CDR3 reads CSVAGHQYNEQFF. CDR3 nucleotide sequence: TGCAGCGTTGCGGGACACCAATACAATGAGCAGTTCTTC.

CDR3: CASSLSSGTNTGELFF. DNA of the CDR3: TGTGCCAGCAGCTTGTCTAGCGGGACGAACACCGGGGAGCTGTTTTTT. This chain links TRBV5-4 with TRBJ2-2; 9 nucleotides align to TRBD2. The germline V gene encodes CDR1 SGHNT and CDR2 YYREEE (reference sequence). V shed 1 base, J shed 0 bases, and the junction held 1 base outside the gene matches. The CDR3 has 16 amino acids.

J is TRBJ2-3 and V is TRBV7-9, with TRBD2 matching 9 bases. This CDR3 has 16 residues. Looked up from germline, CDR1 is SEHNR and CDR2 is FQNEAQ (reference sequence). The V segment lost 1 base and the J segment 2 bases; nucleotides outside the gene matches: 4. CDR3 sequence: CASSLDAGGPTDTQYF. The CDR3 region has the DNA TGTGCCAGCAGCTTAGACGCGGGAGGGCCCACAGATACGCAGTATTTT.

The V and J genes are TRBV9 and TRBJ2-7; the D gene is possibly TRBD1 (6 bases). Deletions cut 3 bases from V and 4 bases from J, with 17 bases between. The CDR3 sequence is 15 residues long. Germline lookup yields CDR1 SGDLS and CDR2 YYNGEE. CDR3 amino acids: CASSARAGTNYEQYF. DNA of the CDR3: TGTGCCAGCAGCGCCAGGGCCGGGACAAATTACGAGCAGTACTTC.

The chain uses TRBV5-1 and TRBJ1-5; the D is unclear. V was pared by 0 bases and J by 10 bases, with 14 bases between. The CDR3 covers 14 residues. Per the germline V gene, CDR1 is SGHRS and CDR2 is YFSETQ. CDR3 sequence (DNA): TGCGCCAGCAGCTTGGGGGAGCGCTCGAGTCCCCAGCATTTT. This encodes CASSLGERSSPQHF.

The V gene is TRBV28, the J gene TRBJ2-1; D gene ambiguous. V lost 3 bases, J lost 0 bases, and 9 bases lay in between. CDR3 length equals 15 residues. Germline CDR1 reads MDHEN; CDR2 reads SYDVKM. CDR3 amino acids: CASSLPRSSYNEQFF. CDR3 DNA sequence: TGTGCCAGCAGTTTGCCGAGAAGCTCCTACAATGAGCAGTTCTTC.

The rearrangement joins TRBV7-2 to TRBJ1-2; D uncertain. This CDR3 contains 11 residues. From germline, CDR1 is SGHTA and CDR2 FQGNSA. V gave up 3 bases and J gave up 7 bases, with 6 bases separating them. The CDR3 nucleotides are TGTGCCAGCAGCTTTATAGCTGGCTACACCTTC. Translated, it gives CASSFIAGYTF.

In this sample, this clone turned up a few times. V usage is TRBV2 and J usage is TRBJ1-5, with 7 positions matching TRBD1. V lost 8 bases and J lost 4; bases outside the gene matches: 8. Germline V CDR1 and CDR2: SNHLY, FYNNEI. The CDR3 loop spans 14 amino acids. The CDR3 nucleotides are TGTGCCAGCGGGCCTGGCAGGGGGAATCAGCCCCAGCATTTT. Translation: CASGPGRGNQPQHF. Variable domain in full (rest from reference TRBV2 and TRBJ1-5): EPEVTQTPSHQVTQMGQEVILRCVPISNHLYFYWYRQILGQKVEFLVSFYNNEISEKSEIFDDQFSVERPDGSNFTLKIRSTKLEDSAMYFCASGPGRGNQPQHFGDGTRLSIL.

This clone was recorded only once. V and J are TRBV11-2 and TRBJ2-7, with TRBD2 as a possible D gene (6 bases). The CDR3 contains 16 residues. Germline V gene lookup returns CDR1 SGHAT and CDR2 FQNNGV. V was clipped by 2 bases and J by 2 bases, with 16 bases between them. The CDR3 loop is CASSLSPASATYEQYF. The CDR3 coding sequence is TGTGCCAGCAGCTTATCGCCGGCTAGCGCTACCTACGAGCAGTACTTC.

The V and J genes are TRBV28 and TRBJ2-7; 8 positions agree with TRBD2. This CDR3 region has 14 residues. The J segment lost 0 bases and the V segment lost 6 bases, leaving 4 bases of the junction unmatched. The V gene's germline CDR1 is MDHEN and CDR2 SYDVKM. The CDR3 nucleotides are TGTGCCAGCAGAAGCGGGGGAAACTCCTACGAGCAGTACTTC. It yields the protein CASRSGGNSYEQYF.

The J gene is TRBJ2-5, the V gene TRBV5-6, with unresolved D. Germline assignment: CDR1 SGHDT and CDR2 YYEEEE. Trimming pared 1 base from V and 2 bases from J, leaving 12 bases between. The CDR3 runs to 15 residues. CDR3 in amino acids: CASSLWWADQETQYF. The CDR3 nucleotides read TGTGCCAGCAGCTTGTGGTGGGCAGATCAAGAGACCCAGTACTTC. The full variable domain, its missing parts supplied by reference TRBV5-6 and TRBJ2-5, is DAGVTQSPTHLIKTRGQQVTLRCSPKSGHDTVSWYQQALGQGPQFIFQYYEEEERQRGNFPDRFSGHQFPNYSSELNVNALLLGDSALYLCASSLWWADQETQYFGPGTRLLVL.